The sample holds one count of the clone carrying this T cell receptor (beta chain). The sample comes from a study of blood T cell repertoires in COVID-19. Only in-frame clones appear in the TCRdb table, and some are missing; sequencing was by immunoSEQ multiplex PCR. The sample yields a few hundred thousand clones, approximately 89% seen once. The source is a woman aged 40-49 years who had recovered from COVID-19. The sequenced material came from peripheral blood.

Written as DNA, the CDR3 is TGTGCCAGCAGTTATGACTCACGGGGGGGTCAGTTCTTC. This codes for CASSYDSRGGQFF. The chain employs TRBV6-2 or TRBV6-3 and TRBJ2-1; 8 bases align to TRBD2. CDR3 length: 13 residues. The trim removed 3 bases at V and 13 bases at J, leaving 8 bases unmatched. Germline CDR1 and CDR2: MNHEY and SVGEGT.